This T cell receptor beta chain was recorded in a study of T cells expressing NK-cell markers. The wider study: CD3+CD56+NKG2C+, CD3+CD56+NKG2C- and CD3+CD56-NKG2C+ T cells, once sorted, supplied the TCR beta repertoires. The study's findings and limits: Dominant NKG2C+ clonotypes in roughly 6 donors made up roughly 1.0-7.0% of CD8+ T cells.

CDR3 length equals 14 residues. Germline-derived CDR1 and CDR2 are SGHVS and FQNEAQ. Comments on this clonotype: What it binds is unknown.

Following a re-call of the 5' RACE reads, TCRdb has one entry per CDR3 protein and lacks DNA. The data include 150,000 to 180,000 distinct CDR3 sequences; the top ten clones carry about 39%. Specimen: blood T cells: a sorted CD56 or NKG2C T cell subset, CD4+ or CD8+ T cells, or bulk PBMC T cells (not recorded which). The clonotype comes from a woman between 45 and 65 years old in good health. The chain combines TRBV7-8 with TRBJ2-7; TCRdb calls TRBD2, which cannot be checked without DNA. CDR3 sequence: CASRPSEGPYEQYF.